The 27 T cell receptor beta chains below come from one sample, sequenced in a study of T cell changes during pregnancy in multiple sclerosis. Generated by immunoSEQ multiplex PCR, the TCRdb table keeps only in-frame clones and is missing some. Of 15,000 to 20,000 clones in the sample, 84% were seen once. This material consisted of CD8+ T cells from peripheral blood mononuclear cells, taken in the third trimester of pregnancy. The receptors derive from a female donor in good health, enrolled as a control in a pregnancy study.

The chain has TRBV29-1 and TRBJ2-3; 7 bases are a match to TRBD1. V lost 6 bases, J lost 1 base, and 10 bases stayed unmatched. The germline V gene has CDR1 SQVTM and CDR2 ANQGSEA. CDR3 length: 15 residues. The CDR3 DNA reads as TGCAGCGTGCTCGGGACAGTCGGGGGCACAGATACGCAGTATTTT. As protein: CSVLGTVGGTDTQYF.

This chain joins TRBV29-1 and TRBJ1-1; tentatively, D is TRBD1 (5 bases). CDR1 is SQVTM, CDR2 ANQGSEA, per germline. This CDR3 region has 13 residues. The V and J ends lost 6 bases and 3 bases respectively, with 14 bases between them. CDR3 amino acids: CSVPGLGDTEAFF. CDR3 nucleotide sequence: TGCAGCGTGCCAGGACTAGGGGACACTGAAGCTTTCTTT.

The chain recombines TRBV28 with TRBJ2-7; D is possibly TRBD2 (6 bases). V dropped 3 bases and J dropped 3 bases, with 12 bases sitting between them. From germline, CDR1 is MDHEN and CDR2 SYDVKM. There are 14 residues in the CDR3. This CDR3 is CASSLGGEGYEQYF. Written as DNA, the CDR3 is TGTGCCAGCAGTTTGGGGGGAGAGGGCTACGAGCAGTACTTC.

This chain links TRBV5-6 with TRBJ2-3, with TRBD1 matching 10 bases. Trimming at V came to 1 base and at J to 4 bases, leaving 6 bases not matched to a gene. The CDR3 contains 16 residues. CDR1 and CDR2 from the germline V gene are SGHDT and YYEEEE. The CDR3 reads CASSLSGTGVADTQYF. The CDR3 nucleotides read TGTGCCAGCAGCTTGTCCGGGACAGGGGTGGCAGATACGCAGTATTTT.

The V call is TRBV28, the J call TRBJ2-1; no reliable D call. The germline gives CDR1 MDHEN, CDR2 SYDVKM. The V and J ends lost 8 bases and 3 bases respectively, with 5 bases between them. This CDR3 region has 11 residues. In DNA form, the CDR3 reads TGTGCCAGCTCAGACTACAATGAGCAGTTCTTC. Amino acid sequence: CASSDYNEQFF. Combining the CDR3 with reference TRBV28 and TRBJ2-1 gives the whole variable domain DVKVTQSSRYLVKRTGEKVFLECVQDMDHENMFWYRQDPGLGLRLIYFSYDVKMKEKGDIPEGYSVSREKKERFSLILESASTNQTSMYLCASSDYNEQFFGPGTRLTVL.

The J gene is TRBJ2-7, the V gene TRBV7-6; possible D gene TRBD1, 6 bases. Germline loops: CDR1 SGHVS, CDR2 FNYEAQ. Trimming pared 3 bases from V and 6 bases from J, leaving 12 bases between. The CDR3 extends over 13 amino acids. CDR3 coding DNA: TGTGCCAGCAGCTTGGCAGGGGAAGGCGAGCAGTACTTC. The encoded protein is CASSLAGEGEQYF.

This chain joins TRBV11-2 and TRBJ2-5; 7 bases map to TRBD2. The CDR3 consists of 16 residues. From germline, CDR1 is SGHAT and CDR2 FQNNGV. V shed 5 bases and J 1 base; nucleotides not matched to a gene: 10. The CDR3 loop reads CASSLWLAESQETQYF. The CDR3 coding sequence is TGTGCCAGCAGCCTATGGCTAGCGGAAAGCCAAGAGACCCAGTACTTC.

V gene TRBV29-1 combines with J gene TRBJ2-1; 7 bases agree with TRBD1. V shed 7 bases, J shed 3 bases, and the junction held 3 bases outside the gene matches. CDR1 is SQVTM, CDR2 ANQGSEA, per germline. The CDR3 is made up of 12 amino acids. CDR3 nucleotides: TGCAGCGGGGGGACAGACTACAATGAGCAGTTCTTC. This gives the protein CSGGTDYNEQFF.

The CDR3 sequence: CASSLLGQGGHYGYTF. In DNA, the CDR3 is TGTGCCAGCAGTTTACTGGGACAGGGGGGTCACTATGGCTACACCTTC. The V and J genes are TRBV27 and TRBJ1-2, with TRBD1 identical over 11 bases. Trimming cost V 2 bases and J 3 bases; bases outside gene matches: 5. CDR3 length: 16 residues. Germline-derived CDR1 and CDR2 are MNHEY and SMNVEV (reference sequence).

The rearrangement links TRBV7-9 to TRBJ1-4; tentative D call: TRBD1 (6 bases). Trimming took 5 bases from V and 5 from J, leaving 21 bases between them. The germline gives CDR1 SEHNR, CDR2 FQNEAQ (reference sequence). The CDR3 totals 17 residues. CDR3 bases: TGTGCCAGCAGCGCTCAGGGGTCCGGTAGCCCCAATGAAAAACTGTTTTTT. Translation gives CASSAQGSGSPNEKLFF.

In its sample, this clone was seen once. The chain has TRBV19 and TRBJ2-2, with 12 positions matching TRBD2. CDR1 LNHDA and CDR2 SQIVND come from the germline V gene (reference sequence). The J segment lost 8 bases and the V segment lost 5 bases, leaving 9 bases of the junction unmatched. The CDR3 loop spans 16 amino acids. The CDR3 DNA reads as TGTGCCAGTAGTGTCTCTAGCGGGGGGGCCGTTGGGGAGCTGTTTTTT. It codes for CASSVSSGGAVGELFF.

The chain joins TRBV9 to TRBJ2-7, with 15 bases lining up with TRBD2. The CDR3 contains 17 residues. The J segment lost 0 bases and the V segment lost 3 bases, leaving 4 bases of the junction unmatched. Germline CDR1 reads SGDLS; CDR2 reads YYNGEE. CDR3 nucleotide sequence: TGTGCCAGCAGCGCGGGGACTAGCGGGGGGCACTCCTACGAGCAGTACTTC. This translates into CASSAGTSGGHSYEQYF. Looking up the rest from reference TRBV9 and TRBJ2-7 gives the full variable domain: DSGVTQTPKHLITATGQRVTLRCSPRSGDLSVYWYQQSLDQGLQFLIQYYNGEERAKGNILERFSAQQFPDLHSELNLSSLELGDSALYFCASSAGTSGGHSYEQYFGPGTRLTVT.

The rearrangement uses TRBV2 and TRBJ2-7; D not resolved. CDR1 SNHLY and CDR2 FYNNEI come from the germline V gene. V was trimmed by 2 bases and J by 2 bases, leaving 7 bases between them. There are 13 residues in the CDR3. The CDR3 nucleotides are TGTGCCAGCAGTGAATTCTTAGCCTACGAGCAGTACTTC. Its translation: CASSEFLAYEQYF.

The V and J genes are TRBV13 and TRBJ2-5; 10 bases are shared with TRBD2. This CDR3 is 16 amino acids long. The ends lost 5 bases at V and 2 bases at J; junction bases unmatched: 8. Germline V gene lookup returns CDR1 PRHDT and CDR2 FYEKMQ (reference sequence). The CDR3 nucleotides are TGTGCCAGCAGCCTCGCCGAGCGGGGGGGACAAGAGACCCAGTACTTC. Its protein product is CASSLAERGGQETQYF.

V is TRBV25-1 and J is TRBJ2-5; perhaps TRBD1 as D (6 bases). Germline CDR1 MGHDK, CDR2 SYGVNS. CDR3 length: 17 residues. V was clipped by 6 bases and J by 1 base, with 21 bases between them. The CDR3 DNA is TGTGCCAGCAGCCAATTGTCCCGTCTCAGGGGCCAAGAGACCCAGTACTTC. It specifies CASSQLSRLRGQETQYF.

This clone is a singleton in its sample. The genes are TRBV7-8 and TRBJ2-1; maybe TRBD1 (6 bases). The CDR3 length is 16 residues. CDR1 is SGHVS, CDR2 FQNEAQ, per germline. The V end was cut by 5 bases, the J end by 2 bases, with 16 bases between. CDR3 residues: CASSNPDRYPYNEQFF. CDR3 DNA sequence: TGTGCCAGCAGCAATCCTGACAGGTACCCCTACAATGAGCAGTTCTTC.

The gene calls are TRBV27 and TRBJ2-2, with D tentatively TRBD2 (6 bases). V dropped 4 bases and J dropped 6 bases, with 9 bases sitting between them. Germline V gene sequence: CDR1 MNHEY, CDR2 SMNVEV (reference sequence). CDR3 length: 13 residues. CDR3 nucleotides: TGTGCCAGCAGTTGGGGGGTGTCCGGGGAGCTGTTTTTT. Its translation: CASSWGVSGELFF.

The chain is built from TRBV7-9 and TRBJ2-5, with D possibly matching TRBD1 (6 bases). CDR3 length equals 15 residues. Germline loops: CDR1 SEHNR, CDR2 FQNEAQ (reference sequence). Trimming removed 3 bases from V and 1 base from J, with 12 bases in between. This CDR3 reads CASSFSGQIQETQYF. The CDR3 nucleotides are TGTGCCAGCAGCTTCAGTGGACAGATCCAAGAGACCCAGTACTTC.

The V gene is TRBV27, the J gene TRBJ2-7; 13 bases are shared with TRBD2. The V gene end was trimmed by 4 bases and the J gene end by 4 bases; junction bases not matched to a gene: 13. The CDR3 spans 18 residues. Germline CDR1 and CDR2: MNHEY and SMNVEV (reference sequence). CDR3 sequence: CASSSSYPRTSGSYEQYF. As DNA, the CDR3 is TGTGCCAGCAGTTCCTCATACCCCCGGACTAGCGGGAGTTACGAGCAGTACTTC.

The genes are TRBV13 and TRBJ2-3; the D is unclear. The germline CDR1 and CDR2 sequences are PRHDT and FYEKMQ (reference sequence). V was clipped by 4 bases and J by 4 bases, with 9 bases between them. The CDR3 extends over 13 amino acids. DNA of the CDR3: TGTGCCAGCAGCTCCCGTATCGCAGATACGCAGTATTTT. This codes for CASSSRIADTQYF.

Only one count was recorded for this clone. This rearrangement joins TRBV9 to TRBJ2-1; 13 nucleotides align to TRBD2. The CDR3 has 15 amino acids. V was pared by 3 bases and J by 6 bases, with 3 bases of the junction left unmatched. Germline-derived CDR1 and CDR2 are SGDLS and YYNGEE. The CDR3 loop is CASSGGLAGSNEQFF. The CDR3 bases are TGTGCCAGCAGCGGGGGACTAGCGGGAAGCAATGAGCAGTTCTTC. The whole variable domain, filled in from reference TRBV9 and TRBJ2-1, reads DSGVTQTPKHLITATGQRVTLRCSPRSGDLSVYWYQQSLDQGLQFLIQYYNGEERAKGNILERFSAQQFPDLHSELNLSSLELGDSALYFCASSGGLAGSNEQFFGPGTRLTVL.

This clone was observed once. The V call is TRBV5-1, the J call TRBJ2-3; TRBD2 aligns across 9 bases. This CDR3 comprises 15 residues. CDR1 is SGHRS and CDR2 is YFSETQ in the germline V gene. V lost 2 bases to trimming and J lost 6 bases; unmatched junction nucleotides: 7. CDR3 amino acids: CASSFGGAGGDTQYF. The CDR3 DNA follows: TGCGCCAGCAGCTTTGGTGGCGCGGGGGGGGATACGCAGTATTTT.

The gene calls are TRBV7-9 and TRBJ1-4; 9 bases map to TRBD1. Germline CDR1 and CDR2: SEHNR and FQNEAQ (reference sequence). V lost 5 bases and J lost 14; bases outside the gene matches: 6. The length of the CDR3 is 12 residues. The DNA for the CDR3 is TGTGCCAGCAGCGGTACAGGGGGCCGGCTGTTTTTT. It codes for CASSGTGGRLFF.

The CDR3 loop is CASSLGYEGAVYEQYF. In DNA, the CDR3 is TGTGCCAGCAGCTTGGGGTATGAGGGGGCGGTCTACGAGCAGTACTTC. V is TRBV5-8 and J is TRBJ2-7; 7 bases line up with TRBD1. There are 16 residues in the CDR3. The V and J ends lost 0 bases and 3 bases, in that order; junction bases with no gene match: 9. The germline gives CDR1 SGHTS, CDR2 YDEGEE. Together with reference TRBV5-8 and TRBJ2-7, the CDR3 gives the full variable domain: EAGVTQSPTHLIKTRGQQATLRCSPISGHTSVYWYQQALGLGLQFLLWYDEGEERNRGNFPPRFSGRQFPNYSSELNVNALELEDSALYLCASSLGYEGAVYEQYFGPGTRLTVT.

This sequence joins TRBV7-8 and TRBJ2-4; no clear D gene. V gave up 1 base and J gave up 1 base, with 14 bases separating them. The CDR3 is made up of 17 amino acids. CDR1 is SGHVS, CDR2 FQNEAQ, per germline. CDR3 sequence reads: CASSLEAGFGAKNIQYF. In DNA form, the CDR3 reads TGTGCCAGCAGCTTAGAGGCTGGATTCGGGGCCAAAAACATTCAGTACTTC.

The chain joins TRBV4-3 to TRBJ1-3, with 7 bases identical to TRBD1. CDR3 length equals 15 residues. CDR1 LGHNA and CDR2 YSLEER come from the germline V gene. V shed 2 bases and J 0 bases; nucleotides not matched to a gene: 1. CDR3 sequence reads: CASSQWTGSGNTIYF. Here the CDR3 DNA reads TGCGCCAGCAGCCAATGGACAGGCTCTGGAAACACCATATATTTT.

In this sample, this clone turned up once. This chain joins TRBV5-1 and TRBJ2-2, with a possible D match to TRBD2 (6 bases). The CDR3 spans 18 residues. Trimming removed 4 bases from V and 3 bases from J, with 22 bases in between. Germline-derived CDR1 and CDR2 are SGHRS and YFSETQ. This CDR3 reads CASSTSLSSLAHTGELFF. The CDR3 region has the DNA TGCGCCAGCAGCACCTCATTGTCCTCACTAGCCCACACCGGGGAGCTGTTTTTT.